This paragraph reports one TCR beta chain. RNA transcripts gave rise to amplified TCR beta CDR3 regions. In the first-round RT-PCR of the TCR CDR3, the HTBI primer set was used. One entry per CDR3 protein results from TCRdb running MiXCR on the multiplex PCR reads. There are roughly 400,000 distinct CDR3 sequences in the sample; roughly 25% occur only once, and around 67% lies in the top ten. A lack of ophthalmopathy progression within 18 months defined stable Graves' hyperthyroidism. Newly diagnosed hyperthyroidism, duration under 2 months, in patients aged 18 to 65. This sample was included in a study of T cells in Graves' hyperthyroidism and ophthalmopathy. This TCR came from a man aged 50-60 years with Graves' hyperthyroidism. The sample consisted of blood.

The CDR3 protein is CSARDLLGENNEQFF. The CDR3 region has the DNA TGCAGTGCTAGAGATCTCCTCGGCGAGAACAATGAGCAGTTCTTC. V is TRBV20-1 and J is TRBJ2-1; unclear D gene. V gave up 0 bases and J gave up 5 bases, with 14 bases separating them. This CDR3 is 15 amino acids long. Germline V gives CDR1 DFQATT, CDR2 SNEGSKA (reference sequence).